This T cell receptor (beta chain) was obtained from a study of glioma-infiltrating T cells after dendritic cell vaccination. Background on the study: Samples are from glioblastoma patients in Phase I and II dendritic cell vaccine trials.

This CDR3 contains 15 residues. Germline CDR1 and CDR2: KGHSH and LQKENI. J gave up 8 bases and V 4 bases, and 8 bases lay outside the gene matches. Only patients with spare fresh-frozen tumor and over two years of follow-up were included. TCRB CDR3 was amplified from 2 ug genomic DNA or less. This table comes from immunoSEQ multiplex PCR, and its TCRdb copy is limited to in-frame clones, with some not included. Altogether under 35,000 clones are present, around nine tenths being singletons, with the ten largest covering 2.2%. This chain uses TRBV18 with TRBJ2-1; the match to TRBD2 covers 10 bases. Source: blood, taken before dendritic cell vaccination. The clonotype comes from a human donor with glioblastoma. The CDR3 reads CASSQSGGAVDEQFF. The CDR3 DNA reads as TGTGCCAGCTCACAAAGCGGGGGGGCGGTTGATGAGCAGTTCTTC. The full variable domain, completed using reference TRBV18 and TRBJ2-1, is NAGVMQNPRHLVRRRGQEARLRCSPMKGHSHVYWYRQLPEEGLKFMVYLQKENIIDESGMPKERFSAEFPKEGPSILRIQQVVRGDSAAYFCASSQSGGAVDEQFFGPGTRLTVL.